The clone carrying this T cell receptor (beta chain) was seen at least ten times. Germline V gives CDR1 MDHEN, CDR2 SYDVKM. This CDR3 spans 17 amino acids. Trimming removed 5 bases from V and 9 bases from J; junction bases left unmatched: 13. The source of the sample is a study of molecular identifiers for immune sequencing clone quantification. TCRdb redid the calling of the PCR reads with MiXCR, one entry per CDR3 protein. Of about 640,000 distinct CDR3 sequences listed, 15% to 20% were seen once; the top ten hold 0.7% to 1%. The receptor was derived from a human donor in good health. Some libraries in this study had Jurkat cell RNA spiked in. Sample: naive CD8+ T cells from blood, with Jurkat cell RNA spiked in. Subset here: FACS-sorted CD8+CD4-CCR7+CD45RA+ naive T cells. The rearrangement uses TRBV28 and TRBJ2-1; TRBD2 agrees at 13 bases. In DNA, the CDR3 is TGTGCCAGCAGTCCCCGGCCGGGACTAGCGGGACTCGGTGAGCAGTTCTTC. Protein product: CASSPRPGLAGLGEQFF. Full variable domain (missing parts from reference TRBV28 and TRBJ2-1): DVKVTQSSRYLVKRTGEKVFLECVQDMDHENMFWYRQDPGLGLRLIYFSYDVKMKEKGDIPEGYSVSREKKERFSLILESASTNQTSMYLCASSPRPGLAGLGEQFFGPGTRLTVL.